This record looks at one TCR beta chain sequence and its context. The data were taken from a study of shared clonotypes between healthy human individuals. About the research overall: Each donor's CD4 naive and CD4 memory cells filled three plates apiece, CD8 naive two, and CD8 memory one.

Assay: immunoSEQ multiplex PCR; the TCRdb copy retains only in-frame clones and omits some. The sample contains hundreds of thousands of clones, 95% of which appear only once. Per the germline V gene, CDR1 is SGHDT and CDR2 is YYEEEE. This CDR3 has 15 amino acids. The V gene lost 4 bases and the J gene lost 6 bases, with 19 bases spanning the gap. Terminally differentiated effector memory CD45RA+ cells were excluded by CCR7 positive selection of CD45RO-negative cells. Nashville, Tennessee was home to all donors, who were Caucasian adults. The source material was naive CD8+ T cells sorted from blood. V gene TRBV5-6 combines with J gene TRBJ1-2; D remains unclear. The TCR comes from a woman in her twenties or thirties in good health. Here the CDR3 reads CASSAGIASVNGYTF. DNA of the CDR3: TGTGCCAGCAGCGCCGGGATCGCGTCGGTGAATGGCTACACCTTC.